This T cell receptor (beta chain) was profiled in a study of blood T cell repertoires in COVID-19. Study-wide context: PBMCs, B-cell-depleted T cells, or T cells were the source of the cDNA or gDNA that made up the material.

This clone was seen ten or more times. Trimming at V came to 5 bases and at J to 6 bases, leaving 7 bases not matched to a gene. Germline V gene lookup returns CDR1 SGHTA and CDR2 FQGNSA. This CDR3 contains 15 residues. Profiled with immunoSEQ multiplex PCR; TCRdb holds only in-frame clones, not every one. The profile shows under 150,000 clones, 75% to 90% of them singletons. Enrollees, about 18 to 95 years old, lived in 24 US areas. Material: PBMCs or T cells enriched from blood (not recorded which). The TCR comes from a woman between 50 and 59 years old who had recovered from COVID-19. This chain links TRBV7-2 with TRBJ1-6, with 7 bases fitting TRBD1. The CDR3 reads CASSVPGTANSPLHF. DNA of the CDR3: TGTGCCAGCAGCGTCCCCGGGACAGCTAATTCACCCCTCCACTTT.